This TCR beta chain was recorded in a study of blood T cell repertoires in COVID-19. Study background: Italy, Spain and the United States were the sources of the convalescent and acute COVID-19 samples.

Sequencing used immunoSEQ multiplex PCR; TCRdb keeps in-frame clones, though not all of them. Of around 150,000 clones listed, about 85% are singletons. Per germline, CDR1 ENHRY and CDR2 SYGVKD. The CDR3 sequence is 13 residues long. After removal of 9 bases from V and 0 bases from J, the junction contained 5 bases not matched to a gene. The chain employs TRBV10-3 and TRBJ2-7, with 7 bases matching TRBD1. Sequencing used peripheral blood. This TCR came from a human donor with acute or convalescent COVID-19. The donor label of this sample is uncertain. CDR3 region: CAMGTDNSYEQYF. The CDR3 nucleotides read TGTGCCATGGGGACAGATAACTCCTACGAGCAGTACTTC.